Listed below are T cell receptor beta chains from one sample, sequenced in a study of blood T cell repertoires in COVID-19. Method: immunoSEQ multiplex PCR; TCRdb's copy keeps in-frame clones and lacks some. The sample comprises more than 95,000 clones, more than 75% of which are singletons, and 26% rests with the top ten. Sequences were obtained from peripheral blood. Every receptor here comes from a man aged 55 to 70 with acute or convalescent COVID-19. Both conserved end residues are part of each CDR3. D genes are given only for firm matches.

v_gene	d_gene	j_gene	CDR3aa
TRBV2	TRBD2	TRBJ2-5	CASTPGTTRETQYF
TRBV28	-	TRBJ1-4	CASSSQDYVEKLFF
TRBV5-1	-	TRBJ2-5	CASSRDSTEETQYF
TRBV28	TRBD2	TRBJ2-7	CASRRGLDREQYF
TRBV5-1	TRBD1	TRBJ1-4	CASNNGTGGEKLFF
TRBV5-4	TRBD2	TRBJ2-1	CASSSATSGNNEQFF
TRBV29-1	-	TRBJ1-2	CSAFGGGKGYTF
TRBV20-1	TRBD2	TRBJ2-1	CSARAGVQFF
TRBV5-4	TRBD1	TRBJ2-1	CASSLEARGNEQFF
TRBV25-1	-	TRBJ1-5	CASSEGGGLYQPQHF
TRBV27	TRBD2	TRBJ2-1	CASHSIPIAGTEQFF
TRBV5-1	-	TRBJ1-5	CASSSGLPNQPQHF
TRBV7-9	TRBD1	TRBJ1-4	CASSSRGQPNEKLFF
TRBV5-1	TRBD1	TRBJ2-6	CASSSGTGGANVLTF
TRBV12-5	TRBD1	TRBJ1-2	CASGQGVVYGYTF
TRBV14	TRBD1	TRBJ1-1	CASSRNRGEAFF
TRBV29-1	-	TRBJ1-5	CSVEINGSNQPQHF
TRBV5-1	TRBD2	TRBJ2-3	CASSSAGAQDTQYF
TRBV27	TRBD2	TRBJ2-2	CASKPSGRTGELFF
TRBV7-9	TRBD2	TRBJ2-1	CASSPGTSGRARDEQFF
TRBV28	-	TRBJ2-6	CASSLRRSGANVLTF
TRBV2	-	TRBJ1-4	CASSGRTEELFF
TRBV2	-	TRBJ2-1	CASSEPAREQFF
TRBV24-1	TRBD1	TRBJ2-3	CATRPGQITDTQYF
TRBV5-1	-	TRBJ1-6	CASSLELYGSPLHF
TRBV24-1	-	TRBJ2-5	CATSDLMDRQETQYF
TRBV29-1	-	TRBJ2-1	CSVVDIRDEQFF
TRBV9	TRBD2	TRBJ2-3	CASSVRGLVAGRSTDTQYF
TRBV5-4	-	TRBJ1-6	CASTSQGFTNSPLHF
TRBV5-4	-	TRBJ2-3	CASSHPLRGTQYF
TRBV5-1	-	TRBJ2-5	CASSPGSEETQYF
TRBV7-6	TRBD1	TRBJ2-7	CASSLFLGQGSYEQYF
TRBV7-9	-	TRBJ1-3	CASSRRRTPHGNTIYF
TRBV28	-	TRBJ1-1	CASILENTEAFF
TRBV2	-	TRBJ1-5	CASSSTILRGGNQPQHF
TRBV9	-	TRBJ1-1	CASSRVAGDTEAFF
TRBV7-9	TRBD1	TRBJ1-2	CASSLTGRSYGYTF
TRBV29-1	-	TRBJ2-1	CSVPRVASYNEQFF
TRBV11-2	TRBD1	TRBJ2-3	CASSLAGDRVSQYF
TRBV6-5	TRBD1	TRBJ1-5	CASSSGTGGSQPQHF